The 27 T cell receptor beta chains reported below all come from one sample, sequenced in a study of blood T cell repertoires in COVID-19. Profiled with immunoSEQ multiplex PCR; TCRdb holds only in-frame clones, not every one. Among roughly 280,000 clones, about nine tenths were seen once, and the ten largest hold under 2.5%. Sequenced: PBMCs or T cells enriched from blood (not recorded which). The origin of the receptors is an older woman who had recovered from COVID-19.

This clone was found a few times. The gene calls are TRBV5-1 and TRBJ1-2, with a weak D call TRBD1 (5 bases). V was cut by 0 bases and J by 2 bases, with 11 bases left in between. CDR1 SGHRS and CDR2 YFSETQ come from the germline V gene. The CDR3 contains 15 residues. CDR3 amino acids: CASSLEGQGNYGYTF. CDR3 bases: TGCGCCAGCAGCTTGGAGGGTCAGGGCAACTATGGCTACACCTTC.

V and J are TRBV29-1 and TRBJ2-4; D is possibly TRBD1 (6 bases). V was cut by 3 bases and J by 9 bases, with 15 bases left in between. The CDR3 runs 13 residues. The germline gives CDR1 SQVTM, CDR2 ANQGSEA. For the CDR3, the DNA is TGCAGCGTTGAGAGGACAGTTTCGGGCATTCAGTACTTC. Protein product: CSVERTVSGIQYF. The full variable domain, with the rest looked up from reference TRBV29-1 and TRBJ2-4, is SAVISQKPSRDICQRGTSLTIQCQVDSQVTMMFWYRQQPGQSLTLIATANQGSEATYESGFVIDKFPISRPNLTFSTLTVSNMSPEDSSIYLCSVERTVSGIQYFGAGTRLSVL.

The chain joins TRBV6-4 to TRBJ2-1, with D possibly matching TRBD2 (5 bases). The CDR3 runs to 16 residues. Trimming took 4 bases from V and 5 from J, leaving 18 bases between them. From germline, CDR1 is MRHNA and CDR2 SNTAGT. Here the CDR3 reads CASSASSAGYDNEQFF. DNA for the CDR3: TGTGCCAGCAGTGCTAGTAGCGCTGGTTATGACAATGAGCAGTTCTTC.

DNA for the CDR3: TGTGCCTGGAGTACGGGACAGCCCTATGGCTACACCTTC. It yields the protein CAWSTGQPYGYTF. V is TRBV30 and J is TRBJ1-2; 7 bases are shared with TRBD1. V was clipped by 2 bases and J by 4 bases; unmatched bases: 4. Germline CDR1 is GTSNPN and CDR2 is SVGIG (reference sequence). The CDR3 is 13 amino acids.

The gene calls are TRBV2 and TRBJ1-1, with D hard to call. V lost 7 bases and J 3 bases, leaving 12 bases between the germline ends. Germline V gene data show CDR1 as SNHLY and CDR2 as FYNNEI. CDR3 length: 13 amino acids. This CDR3 reads CASIKEGYTEAFF. CDR3 in DNA: TGTGCCAGCATTAAAGAGGGTTACACTGAAGCTTTCTTT.

This clone showed up just once. V gene TRBV9 combines with J gene TRBJ2-2, with TRBD1 as a possible D gene (6 bases). The V end lost 0 bases, the J end lost 4 bases, and 16 bases lay between the germline ends. Per germline, CDR1 SGDLS and CDR2 YYNGEE. The CDR3 spans 17 residues. CDR3 loop: CASSVEGTIVGTGELFF. CDR3 sequence (DNA): TGTGCCAGCAGCGTAGAGGGGACAATAGTGGGCACCGGGGAGCTGTTTTTT.

The chain uses TRBV5-5 and TRBJ1-6; 12 bases match TRBD1. CDR3 length: 17 residues. Germline V gives CDR1 SGHKS, CDR2 YYEKEE (reference sequence). Losses at the gene ends were 3 bases for V and 8 bases for J; bases not matched to a gene: 9. CDR3 protein: CASSSPGQGARDSPLHF. In DNA, the CDR3 is TGTGCCAGCAGCTCGCCGGGACAGGGGGCTCGGGATTCACCCCTCCACTTT.

This chain links TRBV5-1 with TRBJ2-3; 9 bases fit TRBD2. The CDR3 has 16 amino acids. Germline assignment: CDR1 SGHRS and CDR2 YFSETQ. The V and J ends lost 3 bases and 0 bases, in that order; junction bases with no gene match: 5. The CDR3 DNA follows: TGCGCCAGCAGCTCGGCGGGGGGGCCTAGCACAGATACGCAGTATTTT. Translated, it gives CASSSAGGPSTDTQYF.

The chain couples TRBV6-6 to TRBJ2-7, with 7 bases lining up with TRBD1. The CDR3 spans 11 residues. V lost 10 bases, J lost 7 bases, and 7 bases stayed unmatched. Germline values: CDR1 MNHNY, CDR2 SVGAGI (reference sequence). CDR3 bases: TGTGCCACAACTCAGGGGGTTGAGCAGTACTTC. It translates to CATTQGVEQYF.

V is TRBV12-3 or TRBV12-4 and J is TRBJ1-5; D not resolved. The V end lost 3 bases, the J end lost 4 bases, and 4 bases lay between the germline ends. The CDR3 contains 12 residues. The CDR3 loop is CASSFRNQPQHF. The CDR3 DNA is TGTGCCAGCAGTTTCCGGAATCAGCCCCAGCATTTT.

CDR3 DNA: TGTGCCAGTAGTGTCGGACAGGGGGGACATGGCTACACCTTC. It specifies CASSVGQGGHGYTF. The rearrangement joins TRBV19 to TRBJ1-2; 10 bases line up with TRBD1. The CDR3 covers 14 residues. The V gene end was trimmed by 5 bases and the J gene end by 6 bases; junction bases not matched to a gene: 6. Germline-derived CDR1 and CDR2 are LNHDA and SQIVND (reference sequence).

This chain links TRBV11-2 with TRBJ2-6, with 7 bases lining up with TRBD1. V trimming: 5 bases; J trimming: 4 bases; junction bases outside the gene matches: 5. The CDR3 covers 15 residues. Germline assignment: CDR1 SGHAT and CDR2 FQNNGV. CDR3 region: CASSQGGPGANVLTF. Written as DNA, the CDR3 is TGTGCCAGCAGCCAAGGGGGCCCCGGGGCCAACGTCCTGACTTTC.

CDR3 DNA: TGCGCCAGCAGCTTAGCTCGGGACAGGGTTAACACTGAAGCTTTCTTT. Amino acid sequence: CASSLARDRVNTEAFF. The genes are TRBV5-1 and TRBJ1-1; TRBD1 agrees at 9 bases. V lost 2 bases to trimming and J lost 2 bases; unmatched junction nucleotides: 7. The CDR3 loop spans 16 amino acids. CDR1 and CDR2 (germline): SGHRS, YFSETQ.

In DNA form, the CDR3 reads TGTGCCAGCAGCCCAAATACAGGGGACTATGGCTACACCTTC. Residues: CASSPNTGDYGYTF. The gene calls are TRBV7-6 and TRBJ1-2, with 7 bases aligning to TRBD1. CDR1 is SGHVS, CDR2 FNYEAQ, per germline. Trimming took 5 bases from V and 3 from J; bases not matched to a gene: 6. The CDR3 is made up of 14 amino acids. Variable domain in full (rest from reference TRBV7-6 and TRBJ1-2): GAGVSQSPRYKVTKRGQDVALRCDPISGHVSLYWYRQALGQGPEFLTYFNYEAQQDKSGLPNDRFSAERPEGSISTLTIQRTEQRDSAMYRCASSPNTGDYGYTFGSGTRLTVV.

The chain is built from TRBV19 and TRBJ1-2; 9 nucleotides match TRBD1. The CDR3 contains 15 residues. The junction had 7 bases not matched to a gene; V was cut back by 8 bases and J by 0 bases. Germline CDR1 and CDR2: LNHDA and SQIVND (reference sequence). The CDR3 coding sequence is TGTGCCAGTGAGGGGACAGGGCTCCCTAACTATGGCTACACCTTC. It encodes CASEGTGLPNYGYTF.

CDR3 protein: CATSRSASEQYF. In nucleotides, the CDR3 is TGTGCCACCAGCAGATCTGCGAGCGAGCAGTACTTC. This rearrangement joins TRBV15 to TRBJ2-7; no clear D. The CDR3 length is 12 residues. CDR1 and CDR2 from the germline V gene are LNHNV and YYDKDF (reference sequence). V gave up 2 bases and J gave up 6 bases, with 8 bases separating them. Together with reference TRBV15 and TRBJ2-7, the CDR3 gives the full variable domain: DAMVIQNPRYQVTQFGKPVTLSCSQTLNHNVMYWYQQKSSQAPKLLFHYYDKDFNNEADTPDNFQSRRPNTSFCFLDIRSPGLGDTAMYLCATSRSASEQYFGPGTRLTVT.

The V call is TRBV18, the J call TRBJ2-1; 13 bases align to TRBD2. The V gene's germline CDR1 is KGHSH and CDR2 LQKENI. The CDR3 loop spans 16 amino acids. V lost 3 bases and J lost 9; bases outside the gene matches: 8. The CDR3 bases are TGTGCCAGCTCACCGGCACTAGCGGGAGGGCCAAGTGAGCAGTTCTTC. Residues: CASSPALAGGPSEQFF.

The J gene is TRBJ1-2, the V gene TRBV28; TRBD1 is a possible D gene (5 bases). V gave up 7 bases and J gave up 1 base, with 13 bases separating them. Looked up from germline, CDR1 is MDHEN and CDR2 is SYDVKM. This CDR3 spans 14 amino acids. CDR3 residues: CASTGARVNYGYTF. CDR3 nucleotides: TGTGCCAGCACCGGCGCCAGGGTTAACTATGGCTACACCTTC.

This chain connects TRBV30 to TRBJ2-7; 9 bases are shared with TRBD1. Germline V gene sequence: CDR1 GTSNPN, CDR2 SVGIG (reference sequence). The CDR3 covers 15 residues. The junction had 13 bases not matched to a gene; V was cut back by 3 bases and J by 7 bases. Written as DNA, the CDR3 is TGTGCCTGGAGGAAATCCGGGACAGGGCGTAGAGAGCAGTACTTC. It encodes CAWRKSGTGRREQYF.

The chain carries TRBV5-1 and TRBJ2-5; 14 bases align to TRBD2. The CDR3 is 17 amino acids. V shed 3 bases and J 4 bases; nucleotides not matched to a gene: 8. Germline V gives CDR1 SGHRS, CDR2 YFSETQ. The CDR3 bases are TGCGCCAGCAGCTGGGGACTAGCGGGAGCGCCGGGAGAGACCCAGTACTTC. Its translation: CASSWGLAGAPGETQYF.

The chain carries TRBV7-9 and TRBJ2-7; D is perhaps TRBD2 (6 bases). CDR1 is SEHNR, CDR2 FQNEAQ, per germline (reference sequence). Trimming cost V 4 bases and J 2 bases, with 12 bases left between them. The CDR3 is 14 amino acids. The CDR3 DNA follows: TGTGCCAGCAGCTCGGGACTTACTACCTACGAGCAGTACTTC. This gives the protein CASSSGLTTYEQYF.

The chain carries TRBV5-1 and TRBJ2-3, with TRBD1 identical over 7 bases. Germline V CDR1 and CDR2: SGHRS, YFSETQ. The CDR3 has 16 residues. The V and J ends lost 4 bases and 4 bases, in that order; junction bases with no gene match: 12. The CDR3 coding sequence is TGCGCCAGCAGCAGCACCCGAGGGGGCCTCTCAGATACGCAGTATTTT. This gives the protein CASSSTRGGLSDTQYF.

The chain carries TRBV5-1 and TRBJ1-6, with D uncertain. Germline CDR1 is SGHRS and CDR2 is YFSETQ. The CDR3 contains 15 residues. Trimming removed 1 base at V and 3 bases at J, with 8 bases between. For the CDR3, the DNA is TGCGCCAGCAGCTTGCGGTATGACTATAATTCACCCCTCCACTTT. Its translation: CASSLRYDYNSPLHF.

The gene calls are TRBV18 and TRBJ2-7, with TRBD2 matching over 12 bases. V lost 1 base to trimming and J lost 3 bases; unmatched junction nucleotides: 10. Looked up from germline, CDR1 is KGHSH and CDR2 is LQKENI. The CDR3 is 18 residues long. This CDR3 reads CASSPRLAGGGVYYEQYF. For the CDR3, the DNA is TGTGCCAGCTCACCACGCCTAGCGGGGGGGGGTGTCTACTACGAGCAGTACTTC.

This chain links TRBV2 with TRBJ2-1, with TRBD2 identical over 10 bases. Germline V gives CDR1 SNHLY, CDR2 FYNNEI. The ends lost 7 bases at V and 8 bases at J; junction bases unmatched: 8. The CDR3 sequence is 14 residues long. The chain's CDR3 is CASIKSGTSDEQFF. For the CDR3, the DNA is TGTGCCAGCATAAAGTCCGGGACTAGCGATGAGCAGTTCTTC.

This rearrangement joins TRBV6-5 to TRBJ2-7; 7 positions agree with TRBD1. CDR1 and CDR2 from the germline V gene are MNHEY and SVGAGI. The CDR3 is 13 amino acids. Trimming removed 6 bases from V and 5 bases from J; junction bases left unmatched: 7. In DNA, the CDR3 is TGTGCCAGCAGCCCCCCCGGACAGGACGAGCAGTACTTC. This translates into CASSPPGQDEQYF.

The V gene is TRBV14, the J gene TRBJ1-2; tentatively, D is TRBD1 (6 bases). The CDR3 length is 13 residues. In germline, CDR1 is SGHDN, CDR2 FVKESK. Trimming took off 0 bases at V and 8 bases at J, with 10 bases between the two ends. CDR3 sequence reads: CASSQDRGYGYTF. In DNA form, the CDR3 reads TGTGCCAGCAGCCAAGACAGGGGATACGGCTACACCTTC.